This T cell receptor beta chain is from a study of blood T cell repertoires in COVID-19. About the study: Nucleic acid was either cDNA or gDNA, and it came from T cells, B-cell-depleted T cells, or PBMCs.

Here immunoSEQ multiplex PCR was the method, and the copy in TCRdb shows in-frame clones only, minus some. The data contain roughly 200,000 clones, approximately 86% of them singletons. The participants were between roughly 18 and 100 years old and came from some 23 US areas. Participant-reported clinical history was the basis for cohort assignment. Trimming cost V 7 bases and J 4 bases, with 22 bases left between them. The CDR3 covers 16 residues. Germline assignment: CDR1 MGHDK and CDR2 SYGVNS. This clone appeared once. The gene calls are TRBV25-1 and TRBJ1-2, with D possibly TRBD1 on 6 matching bases. The clonotype originates from a woman aged 30 to 39 who had been exposed to COVID-19. Sequences were obtained from PBMCs or T cells enriched from blood (not recorded which). CDR3 bases: TGTGCCAGCAACGGACCGGGGGGCGCGTCCATCTATGGCTACACCTTC. Translating gives CASNGPGGASIYGYTF.